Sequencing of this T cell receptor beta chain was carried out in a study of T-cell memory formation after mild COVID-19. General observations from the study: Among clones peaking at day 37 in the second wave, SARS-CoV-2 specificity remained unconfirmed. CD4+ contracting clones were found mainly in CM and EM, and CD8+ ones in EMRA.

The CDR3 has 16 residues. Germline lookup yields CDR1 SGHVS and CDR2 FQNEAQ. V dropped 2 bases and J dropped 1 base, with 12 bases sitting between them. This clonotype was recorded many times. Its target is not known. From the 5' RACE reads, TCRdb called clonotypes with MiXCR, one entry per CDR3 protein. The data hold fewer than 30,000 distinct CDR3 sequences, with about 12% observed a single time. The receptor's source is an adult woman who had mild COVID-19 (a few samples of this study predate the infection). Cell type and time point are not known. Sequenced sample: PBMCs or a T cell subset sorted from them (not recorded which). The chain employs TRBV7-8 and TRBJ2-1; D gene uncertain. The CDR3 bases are TGTGCCAGCAGCTTATTAGAGTTGCCTTCCTACAATGAGCAGTTCTTC. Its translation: CASSLLELPSYNEQFF.